This TCR beta chain was observed in a study of T cell repertoires in cytomegalovirus infection. On the study more broadly: The public TCR beta signatures pointed to both CMV infection and matching HLA type. The study's findings and limits: Cumulated frequencies of public TCR beta families served to identify carriers of CMV plus the relevant HLA. The ex vivo response was dominated by HLA-C-restricted CMV-specific TCR beta clonotypes.

This clonotype was picked up many times. Its target is not known. Each CDR3 protein is one row after TCRdb ran MiXCR on the reads. The sample contains about 260,000 distinct CDR3 sequences, roughly 13% of which appear only once. CDR1 and CDR2 from the germline V gene are SEHNR and FQNEAQ (reference sequence). V lost 4 bases to trimming and J lost 8 bases, with 11 bases between them. The CDR3 loop spans 13 amino acids. This sequence originates from a human donor in good health (CMV status not recorded). Some clones in this sample may be carry-over from other donors' samples. Material for sequencing was PBMCs. The chain employs TRBV7-9 and TRBJ1-4, with D unresolved. The DNA of the CDR3 is TGTGCCAGCAGCTCCTCGTCAGACGAAAAACTGTTTTTT. Protein sequence: CASSSSSDEKLFF.